The clone carrying this TCR beta chain was observed a handful of times. Antigen: not known. The sample comes from a study of beta chain features in type 1 diabetes. Findings and caveats of the study: In all four CD4+ subsets, TCRB CDR3 length was significantly, moderately reduced in type 1 diabetes. Lower insertion and higher deletion counts appeared at VDJ junctions in type 1 diabetes patients.

The authors reverse transcribed all of the isolated RNA, so sequencing captured expressed TCRB transcripts. Sequenced by immunoSEQ multiplex PCR; TCRdb stores in-frame clones only, minus some. The repertoire holds approximately 360,000 clones, with about 12% as singletons. Germline lookup yields CDR1 GTSNPN and CDR2 SVGIG (reference sequence). The ends were cut back, 3 bases at V and 1 base at J, with 10 bases in the middle. The CDR3 sequence is 14 residues long. V and J are TRBV30 and TRBJ2-1; tentative D call: TRBD2 (6 bases). Sequencing was done on a sample of naive CD4+ T cells from blood. This receptor was taken from a woman aged 18 to 35 with type 1 diabetes. The CDR3 spells CAWSGGLSYNEQFF. As DNA, the CDR3 is TGTGCCTGGAGCGGCGGACTATCCTACAATGAGCAGTTCTTC.